The 17 T cell receptor beta chains below come from one sample, sequenced in a study of OX40 agonist ivuxolimab in advanced cancers. Only in-frame clones appear in the TCRdb table, and some are missing; sequencing was by immunoSEQ multiplex PCR. Altogether tens of thousands of clones are present, roughly 94% being singletons, with the ten largest covering 9.5% to 10%. Specimen: CD4+ or CD8+ T cells sorted from blood, collected in a trial of the OX40 agonist ivuxolimab. The receptors come from an adult with an advanced solid tumor such as melanoma, head and neck, liver or kidney cancer.

CDR3 bases: TGTGCCAGCAGCCCAACCCTTCTAGGGACAGGAGATGAAGCTTTCTTT. It yields the protein CASSPTLLGTGDEAFF. The chain recombines TRBV5-4 with TRBJ1-1, with 8 bases aligning to TRBD1. The CDR3 length is 16 residues. The V and J ends lost 4 bases and 7 bases, in that order; junction bases with no gene match: 15. Germline CDR1 reads SGHNT; CDR2 reads YYREEE (reference sequence).

This clone was observed once. The CDR3 loop reads CAPGAGGPDNTGELFF. CDR3 DNA: TGTGCCCCTGGAGCGGGAGGGCCAGATAACACCGGGGAGCTGTTTTTT. The J gene is TRBJ2-2, the V gene TRBV6-4; 10 nucleotides agree with TRBD2. Per germline, CDR1 MRHNA and CDR2 SNTAGT. This CDR3 comprises 16 residues. The junction had 11 bases not matched to a gene; V was cut back by 11 bases and J by 2 bases.

DNA for the CDR3: TGTGCCAGCAGCCTCGCTTTGGAGGGGTCCTACGAGCAGTACTTC. Translating it yields CASSLALEGSYEQYF. This chain connects TRBV27 to TRBJ2-7; maybe TRBD2 (6 bases). The CDR3 extends over 15 amino acids. Trimming shortened V by 6 bases and J by 1 base, and 16 bases separated the two germline ends. Germline V gene data show CDR1 as MNHEY and CDR2 as SMNVEV (reference sequence).

The chain employs TRBV6-4 and TRBJ2-2, with D possibly matching TRBD2 (5 bases). The CDR3 loop spans 13 amino acids. Germline lookup yields CDR1 MRHNA and CDR2 SNTAGT. The V and J ends lost 0 bases and 13 bases respectively, with 12 bases between them. CDR3 DNA sequence: TGTGCCAGCAGTGACTCGAACAGCCGGGGGCTGTTTTTT. Its translation: CASSDSNSRGLFF.

The chain has TRBV7-2 and TRBJ2-4; TRBD2 aligns across 10 bases. Losses at the gene ends were 1 base for V and 6 bases for J; bases not matched to a gene: 3. Germline assignment: CDR1 SGHTA and CDR2 FQGNSA. This CDR3 has 15 residues. CDR3 in DNA: TGTGCCAGCAGCTTAGTGGCTAGCGGGGGAAACATTCAGTACTTC. It encodes CASSLVASGGNIQYF.

This chain links TRBV27 with TRBJ2-7; D call uncertain. The V gene lost 5 bases and the J gene lost 4 bases, with 6 bases spanning the gap. Per the germline V gene, CDR1 is MNHEY and CDR2 is SMNVEV (reference sequence). This CDR3 has 11 residues. CDR3 sequence reads: CASSRGYEQYF. In DNA, the CDR3 is TGTGCCAGCAGTAGAGGATACGAGCAGTACTTC.

This chain connects TRBV5-1 to TRBJ2-2; D is undetermined. The CDR3 sequence is 15 residues long. V was trimmed by 4 bases and J by 3 bases, leaving 13 bases between them. Germline loops: CDR1 SGHRS, CDR2 YFSETQ. The CDR3 coding sequence is TGCGCCAGCAGCGGGGAAGGCTCCCACACCGGGGAGCTGTTTTTT. Protein product: CASSGEGSHTGELFF.

The rearrangement links TRBV7-6 to TRBJ2-1; 8 positions match TRBD2. Germline V gene data show CDR1 as SGHVS and CDR2 as FNYEAQ. There are 13 residues in the CDR3. J lost 10 bases, V lost 5 bases, and 7 bases had no gene match. CDR3 region: CASSHRTSLEQFF. DNA of the CDR3: TGTGCCAGCAGCCACCGGACTAGCCTAGAGCAGTTCTTC.

The V and J genes are TRBV7-8 and TRBJ2-1; D is perhaps TRBD1 or TRBD2 (5 bases each). CDR3 length: 15 residues. V lost 0 bases, J lost 2 bases, and 8 bases lay in between. Germline CDR1 reads SGHVS; CDR2 reads FQNEAQ. CDR3 nucleotides: TGTGCCAGCAGCTTAGCGGGGGTTACCTACAATGAGCAGTTCTTC. Its translation: CASSLAGVTYNEQFF.

The chain recombines TRBV27 with TRBJ2-1; the match to TRBD1 covers 8 bases. With 3 bases clipped from V and 3 bases from J, the junction kept 7 bases outside the gene matches. CDR1 is MNHEY, CDR2 SMNVEV, per germline (reference sequence). This CDR3 spans 16 amino acids. CDR3: CASSFETGEVYNEQFF. The CDR3 coding sequence is TGTGCCAGCAGTTTCGAGACAGGGGAGGTCTACAATGAGCAGTTCTTC.

This clone was counted between two and nine times. This sequence joins TRBV2 and TRBJ2-5; unclear D gene. There are 13 residues in the CDR3. Germline V gives CDR1 SNHLY, CDR2 FYNNEI. V was clipped by 7 bases and J by 2 bases, with 11 bases between them. Written as DNA, the CDR3 is TGTGCCAGCACGAGGACGGTTCAAGAGACCCAGTACTTC. Its translation: CASTRTVQETQYF.

The rearrangement uses TRBV5-6 and TRBJ1-1, with 9 positions matching TRBD1. The CDR3 is made up of 12 amino acids. The junction had 1 base not matched to a gene; V was cut back by 2 bases and J by 8 bases. From germline, CDR1 is SGHDT and CDR2 YYEEEE. The CDR3 DNA is TGTGCCAGCAGCTTTGGGACAGGGGAAGCTTTCTTT. Translation: CASSFGTGEAFF.

This clone has only one observation. CDR3 loop: CASSVEPGLGHEQYF. CDR3 nucleotides: TGTGCCAGCAGCGTAGAACCCGGACTAGGCCACGAGCAGTACTTC. J is TRBJ2-7 and V is TRBV9; TRBD2 matches 7 bases. The CDR3 spans 15 residues. CDR1 is SGDLS, CDR2 YYNGEE, per germline. The junction had 8 bases not matched to a gene; V was cut back by 0 bases and J by 5 bases.

V gene TRBV19 combines with J gene TRBJ1-4; D remains unclear. V lost 0 bases and J 6 bases, leaving 17 bases between the germline ends. Germline loops: CDR1 LNHDA, CDR2 SQIVND (reference sequence). This CDR3 is 17 amino acids long. The CDR3 bases are TGTGCCAGTAGTATAGATGCGACATTGCGGGGAGATGAAAAACTGTTTTTT. It codes for CASSIDATLRGDEKLFF.

V usage is TRBV28 and J usage is TRBJ1-2; unclear D gene. Trimming cost V 5 bases and J 0 bases, with 10 bases left between them. This CDR3 has 14 amino acids. Germline V gives CDR1 MDHEN, CDR2 SYDVKM. This CDR3 reads CASSTPSTNYGYTF. The CDR3 DNA sequence: TGTGCCAGCAGTACACCTAGTACTAACTATGGCTACACCTTC.

This sequence joins TRBV2 and TRBJ2-7, with unresolved D. V lost 6 bases to trimming and J lost 4 bases, with 13 bases between them. Germline values: CDR1 SNHLY, CDR2 FYNNEI. The CDR3 length is 13 residues. CDR3 nucleotides: TGTGCCAGCAGCTTTACCCTGGCTTACGAGCAGTACTTC. Its translation: CASSFTLAYEQYF.

With regard to this clone: Other DNA sequences in this sample translate to the same CDR3. The chain combines TRBV29-1 with TRBJ1-1; D is perhaps TRBD1 (5 bases). V lost 6 bases to trimming and J lost 1 base, with 9 bases between them. This CDR3 contains 12 residues. The germline CDR1 and CDR2 sequences are SQVTM and ANQGSEA. CDR3 nucleotide sequence: TGCAGCGTAGCCGGACAGAACACTGAAGCTTTCTTT. Translation: CSVAGQNTEAFF.